This T cell receptor beta chain was documented in a study of radiation and T cells in renal cell carcinoma. Study-wide results and limits: In blood, top tumor clones expanded by 2 weeks, shrinking by 4.

Clones were sequenced by immunoSEQ multiplex PCR, and TCRdb holds only the in-frame ones, with some missing. Here the sample spans about 160,000 clones, about 87% being singletons. Regarding this clone: The target antigen is unknown.

Germline CDR1 and CDR2: GTSNPN and SVGIG (reference sequence). Trimming pared 4 bases from V and 0 bases from J, leaving 13 bases between. The CDR3 contains 15 residues. Time point given: baseline pretreatment blood. Indicated treatment: 15 Gy SBRT to primary tumor, nephrectomy 4 weeks later. The receptor was isolated from a woman in her seventies with renal cell carcinoma. The rearrangement joins TRBV30 to TRBJ2-4, with D possibly TRBD1 on 5 matching bases. Source: blood, taken from a patient whose treatment included radiotherapy and nephrectomy. Written as DNA, the CDR3 is TGTGCCTGGATAGGGCAGGGCCTAGCCAAAAACATTCAGTACTTC. Amino acids: CAWIGQGLAKNIQYF.